Following are 24 T cell receptor beta chains from one sample sequenced in a study of PD-1 blockade in classical Hodgkin lymphoma. With no exception, relapse followed autologous stem cell transplantation in all patients, and brentuximab vedotin exposure varied. CD4+ T cells were purified from thawed PBMCs by magnetic negative selection. TCRdb's copy holds only in-frame clones and misses some; the assay was immunoSEQ multiplex PCR. The data show several thousand clones, approximately 80% seen once. The material sequenced was CD4+ T cells from blood, taken at baseline. The receptor source for this set is a human donor with classical Hodgkin lymphoma.

The chain joins TRBV7-9 to TRBJ1-2, with a weak D call TRBD1 (6 bases). Germline lookup yields CDR1 SEHNR and CDR2 FQNEAQ (reference sequence). V dropped 1 base and J dropped 3 bases, with 12 bases sitting between them. This CDR3 is 15 amino acids long. CDR3 sequence reads: CASSLGGGADYGYTF. In DNA, the CDR3 is TGTGCCAGCAGCTTAGGAGGGGGGGCGGACTATGGCTACACCTTC.

This clone was seen a single time. The chain recombines TRBV27 with TRBJ1-5, with 8 bases aligning to TRBD1. The CDR3 is 16 residues long. CDR1 is MNHEY, CDR2 SMNVEV, per germline (reference sequence). V was pared by 6 bases and J by 5 bases, with 12 bases of the junction left unmatched. This CDR3 reads CASSHRTGGGDQPQHF. The CDR3 DNA is TGTGCCAGCAGCCACCGAACAGGGGGAGGTGATCAGCCCCAGCATTTT.

The genes are TRBV4-3 and TRBJ2-5; D ambiguous. The germline gives CDR1 LGHNA, CDR2 YSLEER. This CDR3 comprises 17 residues. V shed 0 bases and J shed 7 bases, with 21 bases lying between them. CDR3: CASSQDPQPAPRVTQYF. Written as DNA, the CDR3 is TGCGCCAGCAGCCAAGATCCACAGCCAGCTCCAAGAGTGACCCAGTACTTC.

The chain recombines TRBV10-3 with TRBJ1-1; D may be TRBD1 (5 bases). CDR1 and CDR2 (germline): ENHRY, SYGVKD. CDR3 length: 11 residues. V dropped 6 bases and J dropped 8 bases, with 10 bases sitting between them. CDR3 region: CAIRGTVEAFF. Written as DNA, the CDR3 is TGTGCCATCAGGGGGACCGTCGAAGCTTTCTTT.

Note on this clone: Sequence at one end of the junction differs from germline and may be a read error. This chain uses TRBV15 with TRBJ2-4; TRBD2 agrees at 11 bases. The CDR3 consists of 16 residues. Looked up from germline, CDR1 is LNHNV and CDR2 is YYDKDF (reference sequence). This CDR3 is CATSRDLELAGENLNF. The CDR3 nucleotides read TGTGCCACCAGCAGAGATCTGGAACTAGCGGGGGAGAATCTCAACTTC. The variable domain in full, with the rest retrieved from reference TRBV15 and TRBJ2-4, is DAMVIQNPRYQVTQFGKPVTLSCSQTLNHNVMYWYQQKSSQAPKLLFHYYDKDFNNEADTPDNFQSRRPNTSFCFLDIRSPGLGDTAMYLCATSRDLELAGENLNFGAGTRLSVL.

J is TRBJ2-7 and V is TRBV4-1; D is unclear. Germline CDR1 reads MGHRA; CDR2 reads YSYEKL. The CDR3 totals 18 residues. V lost 4 bases to trimming and J lost 4 bases, with 26 bases between them. The CDR3 DNA follows: TGCGCCAGCAGCCCGCAACAGCATCGCCGGGCCTCAGAATACGAGCAGTACTTC. This codes for CASSPQQHRRASEYEQYF.

The V gene is TRBV6-6, the J gene TRBJ1-2; no definite D call. Germline lookup yields CDR1 MNHNY and CDR2 SVGAGI (reference sequence). Trimming removed 2 bases from V and 1 base from J, with 11 bases in between. This CDR3 is 15 amino acids long. The CDR3 is CASSYGLGINYGYTF. The CDR3 DNA sequence: TGTGCCAGCAGTTACGGGCTGGGAATTAACTATGGCTACACCTTC.

The V and J genes are TRBV15 and TRBJ1-5; a weak D match, TRBD1 (5 bases). In germline, CDR1 is LNHNV, CDR2 YYDKDF (reference sequence). V was cut by 9 bases and J by 9 bases, with 21 bases left in between. The CDR3 spans 14 residues. The DNA of the CDR3 is TGTGCCACTCGACCTACACAGGCGGTAAGGCCCCAGCATTTT. This gives the protein CATRPTQAVRPQHF.

The chain links TRBV7-9 to TRBJ2-1; TRBD1 matches 9 bases. Germline CDR1 reads SEHNR; CDR2 reads FQNEAQ (reference sequence). V was clipped by 0 bases and J by 7 bases; unmatched bases: 13. This CDR3 comprises 18 residues. CDR3 nucleotide sequence: TGTGCCAGCAGCTTAGCCAAAATTTCCGGGACAGGGAGAAATGAGCAGTTCTTC. Its protein product is CASSLAKISGTGRNEQFF.

J is TRBJ2-5 and V is TRBV27; D is ambiguous. CDR1 and CDR2 from the germline V gene are MNHEY and SMNVEV (reference sequence). This CDR3 is built from 15 residues. With 3 bases removed from V and 2 bases from J, the gap between germline ends came to 13 bases. In nucleotides, the CDR3 is TGTGCCAGCAGTTTGGGCAGCAAACTACAAGAGACCCAGTACTTC. It yields the protein CASSLGSKLQETQYF.

The chain links TRBV15 to TRBJ1-2, with D unresolved. There are 15 residues in the CDR3. CDR1 is LNHNV, CDR2 YYDKDF, per germline (reference sequence). Trimming took 0 bases from V and 6 from J, leaving 14 bases between them. The CDR3 loop reads CATSRDIGSLHGYTF. Written as DNA, the CDR3 is TGTGCCACCAGCAGAGATATTGGGAGTTTGCATGGCTACACCTTC.

The chain recombines TRBV28 with TRBJ2-7, with a weak D call TRBD1 (6 bases). Germline CDR1 and CDR2: MDHEN and SYDVKM. The CDR3 is 13 amino acids. Deletions cut 4 bases from V and 3 bases from J, with 10 bases between. The CDR3 here is CASSSGQFYEQYF. The CDR3 nucleotides are TGTGCCAGCAGTTCTGGACAGTTCTACGAGCAGTACTTC.

This rearrangement joins TRBV14 to TRBJ2-7; possibly TRBD1 or TRBD2 for D (5 bases each). The V and J ends lost 1 base and 2 bases respectively, with 9 bases between them. The V gene's germline CDR1 is SGHDN and CDR2 FVKESK. The CDR3 is 14 amino acids. CDR3 in amino acids: CASSQGRGPYEQYF. The CDR3 DNA reads TGTGCCAGCAGCCAAGGACGGGGACCCTACGAGCAGTACTTC.

The chain employs TRBV4-1 and TRBJ1-4, with D tentatively TRBD1 (6 bases). Trimming left V 2 bases short and J 7 bases short, with 20 bases between. The CDR3 contains 17 residues. Germline V gives CDR1 MGHRA, CDR2 YSYEKL. The CDR3 here is CASSQMTNRAPSEKLFF. The CDR3 DNA reads TGCGCCAGCAGCCAAATGACCAACAGGGCCCCAAGTGAAAAACTGTTTTTT.

V usage is TRBV10-2 and J usage is TRBJ1-2; no clear D gene. Germline V gene data show CDR1 as WSHSY and CDR2 as SAAADI. The CDR3 contains 13 residues. Trimming cost V 2 bases and J 2 bases, with 6 bases left between them. The DNA of the CDR3 is TGCGCCAGCAGTGAGACAGTAAACTATGGCTACACCTTC. Its protein product is CASSETVNYGYTF.

V and J are TRBV7-9 and TRBJ1-5; the match to TRBD1 covers 12 bases. The germline V gene has CDR1 SEHNR and CDR2 FQNEAQ (reference sequence). J was trimmed by 11 bases and V by 1 base; bases with no gene match: 12. The CDR3 spans 17 residues. CDR3 DNA sequence: TGTGCCAGCAGCTTAGGGAGTGGTGGGACAGGGGGCAGAGCCCAGCATTTT. Translation gives CASSLGSGGTGGRAQHF.

Only a few counts were recorded for this clone. The chain has TRBV27 and TRBJ1-6; perhaps TRBD1 as D (5 bases). The CDR3 extends over 14 amino acids. Deletions cut 0 bases from V and 9 bases from J, with 9 bases between. The germline V gene encodes CDR1 MNHEY and CDR2 SMNVEV (reference sequence). CDR3 sequence (DNA): TGTGCCAGCAGTTTATCAGGGACCCGTTCACCCCTCCACTTT. This translates into CASSLSGTRSPLHF.

The V and J genes are TRBV30 and TRBJ2-1; no clear D gene. This CDR3 is built from 13 residues. CDR1 and CDR2 from the germline V gene are GTSNPN and SVGIG (reference sequence). V lost 2 bases, J lost 2 bases, and 7 bases lay in between. The CDR3 coding sequence is TGTGCCTGGAGTTGGGGTACCTACAATGAGCAGTTCTTC. Translation gives CAWSWGTYNEQFF.

The chain carries TRBV10-3 and TRBJ1-1, with 8 positions matching TRBD1. The CDR3 is made up of 14 amino acids. The germline gives CDR1 ENHRY, CDR2 SYGVKD. Trimming at V came to 4 bases and at J to 1 base, leaving 2 bases not matched to a gene. The CDR3: CAISVDRGNTEAFF. CDR3 nucleotide sequence: TGTGCCATCAGTGTTGACAGGGGGAACACTGAAGCTTTCTTT.

The chain has TRBV7-9 and TRBJ1-3; no definite D call. Germline CDR1 reads SEHNR; CDR2 reads FQNEAQ (reference sequence). This CDR3 is 13 amino acids long. The V end lost 5 bases, the J end lost 1 base, and 6 bases lay between the germline ends. The CDR3 region has the DNA TGTGCCAGCAGCCCCTTTTCTGGAAACACCATATATTTT. Encoded protein: CASSPFSGNTIYF.

The chain uses TRBV19 and TRBJ1-5; tentatively, D is TRBD1 (6 bases). The CDR3 contains 16 residues. Germline loops: CDR1 LNHDA, CDR2 SQIVND (reference sequence). V was shortened by 5 bases and J by 0 bases, with 14 bases between the two germline ends. The CDR3 nucleotides are TGTGCCAGTAGTTTACAGGGCTTATATAGCAATCAGCCCCAGCATTTT. It is translated as CASSLQGLYSNQPQHF.

V gene TRBV5-6 combines with J gene TRBJ1-6; 8 positions match TRBD1. The CDR3 is 19 amino acids. In germline, CDR1 is SGHDT, CDR2 YYEEEE. The ends lost 3 bases at V and 0 bases at J; junction bases unmatched: 11. As DNA, the CDR3 is TGTGCCAGCAGCTCGTTTCGGACAGGGCAAAACTCCTATAATTCACCCCTCCACTTT. This gives the protein CASSSFRTGQNSYNSPLHF.

This chain links TRBV15 with TRBJ1-4, with unresolved D. Germline values: CDR1 LNHNV, CDR2 YYDKDF (reference sequence). CDR3 length equals 15 residues. V lost 0 bases to trimming and J lost 3 bases, with 8 bases between them. CDR3 sequence: CATSRDLAANEKLFF. The CDR3, as DNA: TGTGCCACCAGCAGAGATTTGGCAGCTAATGAAAAACTGTTTTTT.

This clone has only one observation. The chain joins TRBV7-2 to TRBJ2-1; D tentatively fits TRBD1 or TRBD2 (5 bases each). The V gene lost 5 bases and the J gene lost 0 bases, with 17 bases spanning the gap. The length of the CDR3 is 17 residues. CDR1 is SGHTA and CDR2 is FQGNSA in the germline V gene. For the CDR3, the DNA is TGTGCCAGCAGCAATTATCGGGGCCCCAGCTCCTACAATGAGCAGTTCTTC. Encoded protein: CASSNYRGPSSYNEQFF. Full variable domain (outside the CDR3, taken from reference TRBV7-2 and TRBJ2-1): GAGVSQSPSNKVTEKGKDVELRCDPISGHTALYWYRQSLGQGLEFLIYFQGNSAPDKSGLPSDRFSAERTGGSVSTLTIQRTQQEDSAVYLCASSNYRGPSSYNEQFFGPGTRLTVL.